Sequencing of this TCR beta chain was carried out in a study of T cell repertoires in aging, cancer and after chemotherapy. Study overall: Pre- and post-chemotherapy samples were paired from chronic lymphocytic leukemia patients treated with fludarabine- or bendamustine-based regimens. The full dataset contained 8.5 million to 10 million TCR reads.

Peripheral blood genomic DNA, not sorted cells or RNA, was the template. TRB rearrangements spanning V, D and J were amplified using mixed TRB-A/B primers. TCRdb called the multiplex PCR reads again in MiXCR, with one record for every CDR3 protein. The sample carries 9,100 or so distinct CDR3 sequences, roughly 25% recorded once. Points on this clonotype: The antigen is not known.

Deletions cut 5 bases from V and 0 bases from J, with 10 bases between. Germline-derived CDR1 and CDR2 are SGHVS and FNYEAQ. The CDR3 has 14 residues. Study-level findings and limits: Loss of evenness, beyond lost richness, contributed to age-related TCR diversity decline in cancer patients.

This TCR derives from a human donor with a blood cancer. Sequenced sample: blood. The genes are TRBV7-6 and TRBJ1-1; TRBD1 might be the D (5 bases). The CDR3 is CASSMGPMNTEAFF. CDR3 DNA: TGTGCCAGCAGCATGGGACCGATGAACACTGAAGCTTTCTTT. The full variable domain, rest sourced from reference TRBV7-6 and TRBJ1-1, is GAGVSQSPRYKVTKRGQDVALRCDPISGHVSLYWYRQALGQGPEFLTYFNYEAQQDKSGLPNDRFSAERPEGSISTLTIQRTEQRDSAMYRCASSMGPMNTEAFFGQGTRLTVV.